Given below is one TCR beta chain in context. Its antigen remains unidentified. This record comes from a study of a mutant IDH1 vaccine in newly diagnosed glioma. Turning to the study itself: Of the patients given treatment, roughly 62% were male and around 38% were female, and a mean age of approximately 40 years was recorded. Scheduled at week 35, visit V12 preceded visit V13, held at week 47.

Germline V CDR1 and CDR2: GTSNPN, SVGIG (reference sequence). This CDR3 is 15 amino acids long. V dropped 0 bases and J dropped 3 bases, with 12 bases sitting between them. Time point in this sample: week 47, end of study. In the vaccine, a single dose held 300 ug of the mutant IDH1 20-mer peptide, along with topical imiquimod. This table comes from immunoSEQ multiplex PCR, and its TCRdb copy is limited to in-frame clones, with some not included. The sample records around 94,000 clones, roughly 90% being singletons. This material consisted of PBMCs, taken from a glioma patient whose treatment included an IDH1 peptide vaccine. The chain links TRBV30 to TRBJ1-3; D perhaps matches TRBD1 (5 bases). The TCR sequence derives from a woman in her forties or fifties with glioma. This CDR3 is CAWSVVRGGGNTIYF. Here the CDR3 DNA reads TGTGCCTGGAGTGTCGTGAGGGGCGGTGGAAACACCATATATTTT.